What follows are 26 T cell receptor beta chains derived from one specimen sequenced in a study of T-cell reconstitution after alpha-beta-depleted transplantation in children. Unique molecular identifiers were incorporated into the prepared TCRbeta library. TCRdb re-derived calls from the PCR reads in MiXCR, one entry per CDR3 protein. The sample has some 550,000 distinct CDR3 sequences; around 20% are singletons. The material sequenced was PBMCs from the stem cell graft donor, taken from the stem cell graft. Receptors were obtained from a human donor who donated a stem cell graft to a child with acute lymphoblastic leukemia.

The rearrangement links TRBV20-1 to TRBJ1-2; TRBD1 aligns across 10 bases. The CDR3 loop spans 14 amino acids. The V segment lost 6 bases and the J segment 7 bases; nucleotides outside the gene matches: 11. The germline V gene has CDR1 DFQATT and CDR2 SNEGSKA (reference sequence). The CDR3 DNA is TGCAGTGCCAAGGACAGGGGGTCGCGGGTTGGCTACACCTTC. It translates to CSAKDRGSRVGYTF.

The chain joins TRBV12-3 or TRBV12-4 to TRBJ2-6; D gene uncertain. The V end was cut by 6 bases, the J end by 2 bases, with 14 bases between. This CDR3 comprises 16 residues. The CDR3 is CASSLNGLTGANVLTF. CDR3 DNA sequence: TGTGCCAGCAGCCTAAACGGGTTGACTGGGGCCAACGTCCTGACTTTC.

This clonotype came up a few times. The J gene is TRBJ2-3, the V gene TRBV4-1; 8 bases fit TRBD2. The V and J ends lost 4 bases and 3 bases, in that order; junction bases with no gene match: 9. This CDR3 spans 16 amino acids. Germline lookup yields CDR1 MGHRA and CDR2 YSYEKL. In DNA form, the CDR3 reads TGCGCCAGCAGCCCCACCGGCGGGAGGAGAACAGATACGCAGTATTTT. Protein product: CASSPTGGRRTDTQYF.

The chain is built from TRBV11-1 and TRBJ2-7; D is undetermined. Per the germline V gene, CDR1 is SGHAT and CDR2 is FQDESV (reference sequence). The CDR3 length is 13 residues. Deletions cut 5 bases from V and 2 bases from J, with 10 bases between. CDR3 protein: CASSKRVAYEQYF. CDR3 in DNA: TGTGCCAGCAGCAAGAGAGTGGCCTACGAGCAGTACTTC.

The V and J genes are TRBV4-1 and TRBJ1-1, with 7 positions matching TRBD1. Germline V gene sequence: CDR1 MGHRA, CDR2 YSYEKL. Trimming cost V 3 bases and J 3 bases; bases outside gene matches: 4. This CDR3 is built from 14 residues. CDR3 loop: CASSHPTGYTEAFF. The CDR3, as DNA: TGCGCCAGCAGCCACCCGACAGGGTACACTGAAGCTTTCTTT.

There are many counts of this clonotype. The chain employs TRBV6-6 and TRBJ2-1; D is possibly TRBD2 (6 bases). CDR3 length: 12 amino acids. The V gene lost 8 bases and the J gene lost 4 bases, with 9 bases spanning the gap. Germline V gene sequence: CDR1 MNHNY, CDR2 SVGAGI (reference sequence). DNA for the CDR3: TGTGCCAGCGGGGGGTTATACAATGAGCAGTTCTTC. It specifies CASGGLYNEQFF.

This CDR3 is CSAPPLGASYEQYF. The CDR3 nucleotides read TGCAGTGCTCCTCCCCTTGGGGCATCGTACGAGCAGTACTTC. The rearrangement uses TRBV20-1 and TRBJ2-7; TRBD1 is a possible D gene (5 bases). Germline assignment: CDR1 DFQATT and CDR2 SNEGSKA (reference sequence). The CDR3 length is 14 residues. Trimming pared 5 bases from V and 4 bases from J, leaving 18 bases between.

This chain uses TRBV5-1 with TRBJ2-1, with TRBD2 matching 12 bases. Germline V gene sequence: CDR1 SGHRS, CDR2 YFSETQ. This CDR3 is 15 amino acids long. With 4 bases clipped from V and 5 bases from J, the junction kept 4 bases outside the gene matches. The CDR3 DNA sequence: TGCGCCAGCAGCCCGACTAGCGGGAGCCACAATGAGCAGTTCTTC. Translated: CASSPTSGSHNEQFF.

This chain uses TRBV29-1 with TRBJ2-1; maybe TRBD1 (5 bases). The length of the CDR3 is 12 residues. Germline V gives CDR1 SQVTM, CDR2 ANQGSEA. The V gene lost 3 bases and the J gene lost 8 bases, with 11 bases spanning the gap. CDR3 nucleotides: TGCAGCGTTGAGTCGACAGTGGATGAGCAGTTCTTC. This codes for CSVESTVDEQFF.

V and J are TRBV5-1 and TRBJ1-1; D is ambiguous. Germline loops: CDR1 SGHRS, CDR2 YFSETQ. The length of the CDR3 is 15 residues. The ends were cut back, 0 bases at V and 1 base at J, with 10 bases in the middle. The CDR3, as DNA: TGCGCCAGCAGCTTGGCTCAGCGGGCGAACACTGAAGCTTTCTTT. Protein sequence: CASSLAQRANTEAFF. Supplemented by reference TRBV5-1 and TRBJ1-1, the full variable domain reads KAGVTQTPRYLIKTRGQQVTLSCSPISGHRSVSWYQQTPGQGLQFLFEYFSETQRNKGNFPGRFSGRQFSNSRSEMNVSTLELGDSALYLCASSLAQRANTEAFFGQGTRLTVV.

The V and J genes are TRBV6-2 or TRBV6-3 and TRBJ2-6; no clear D. V was cut by 2 bases and J by 0 bases, with 14 bases left in between. The CDR3 contains 18 residues. Germline values: CDR1 MNHEY, CDR2 SVGEGT. The CDR3 reads CASSYEWGKVSGANVLTF. In DNA form, the CDR3 reads TGTGCCAGCAGTTACGAGTGGGGAAAGGTCTCTGGGGCCAACGTCCTGACTTTC.

This clonotype was counted between two and nine times. The chain recombines TRBV5-1 with TRBJ2-7; 11 nucleotides match TRBD2. Trimming took 5 bases from V and 3 from J; bases not matched to a gene: 7. The CDR3 spans 15 residues. CDR1 is SGHRS, CDR2 YFSETQ, per germline. The CDR3 sequence is CASRRGTSGSYEQYF. As DNA, the CDR3 is TGCGCCAGCAGGCGCGGAACTAGCGGGAGCTACGAGCAGTACTTC.

The chain couples TRBV11-2 to TRBJ2-2; 8 positions agree with TRBD1. Germline trimming cut 3 bases from V and 8 bases from J; bases unmatched to any gene: 8. The CDR3 loop spans 15 amino acids. Germline CDR1 and CDR2: SGHAT and FQNNGV. The CDR3 DNA is TGTGCCAGCAGCTTCAGGGGGCACCCATCAGGGGAGCTGTTTTTT. Translated, it gives CASSFRGHPSGELFF.

The chain couples TRBV6-1 to TRBJ2-1; 10 bases map to TRBD1. The CDR3 loop spans 16 amino acids. The trim removed 6 bases at V and 9 bases at J, leaving 14 bases unmatched. The germline CDR1 and CDR2 sequences are MNHNS and SASEGT. The CDR3 coding sequence is TGTGCCAGCAGAGACCAGCCGGGACAGGGGACCGGTGAGCAGTTCTTC. This codes for CASRDQPGQGTGEQFF.

This clonotype has more than one count but fewer than ten. This chain links TRBV10-1 with TRBJ2-3, with 10 bases fitting TRBD2. Losses at the gene ends were 6 bases for V and 6 bases for J; bases not matched to a gene: 6. Germline V gene lookup returns CDR1 WNHNN and CDR2 SYGVQD (reference sequence). The CDR3 is 14 amino acids. The CDR3 DNA sequence: TGCGCCAGCAGCTTCGGGACTAGCGTTGATACGCAGTATTTT. It is translated as CASSFGTSVDTQYF.

This chain joins TRBV5-1 and TRBJ2-2; 10 nucleotides agree with TRBD2. CDR1 and CDR2 (germline): SGHRS, YFSETQ. This CDR3 is built from 18 residues. J was trimmed by 1 base and V by 0 bases; bases with no gene match: 6. The CDR3 spells CASSLVRTSGMNTGELFF. The DNA of the CDR3 is TGCGCCAGCAGCTTGGTAAGGACTAGCGGTATGAACACCGGGGAGCTGTTTTTT.

This clonotype has just a few counts. The chain is built from TRBV20-1 and TRBJ2-1, with TRBD2 matching 10 bases. The CDR3 consists of 14 residues. The V and J ends lost 2 bases and 10 bases, in that order; junction bases with no gene match: 8. Germline V gene data show CDR1 as DFQATT and CDR2 as SNEGSKA (reference sequence). The CDR3 protein is CSARSSGGPAEQFF. The DNA of the CDR3 is TGCAGTGCTAGATCTAGCGGGGGCCCGGCGGAGCAGTTCTTC.

The chain has TRBV9 and TRBJ2-1; D call uncertain. CDR3 length: 16 amino acids. Trimming took 6 bases from V and 3 from J, leaving 19 bases between them. Germline assignment: CDR1 SGDLS and CDR2 YYNGEE. The CDR3 sequence is CASTQDPVVHYNEQFF. CDR3 DNA: TGTGCCAGCACCCAAGACCCGGTCGTCCACTACAATGAGCAGTTCTTC.

The chain recombines TRBV7-3 with TRBJ2-7; D possibly matches TRBD1 or TRBD2 (5 bases each). Trimming left V 1 base short and J 5 bases short, with 9 bases between. CDR3 length: 13 residues. The germline V gene encodes CDR1 SGHTA and CDR2 FQGTGA. As DNA, the CDR3 is TGTGCCAGCAGCTTAAGGGGACGCGACGAGCAGTACTTC. It codes for CASSLRGRDEQYF.

In DNA, the CDR3 is TGTGCCAGCAGAGGGATATTTCAGGAGAACACCGGGGAGCTGTTTTTT. It codes for CASRGIFQENTGELFF. The V call is TRBV4-2, the J call TRBJ2-2; D unclear. Looked up from germline, CDR1 is LGHNA and CDR2 is YNFKEQ. The CDR3 runs to 16 residues. The V gene lost 6 bases and the J gene lost 1 base, with 15 bases spanning the gap.

The chain recombines TRBV9 with TRBJ1-2, with TRBD1 matching 7 bases. The ends lost 0 bases at V and 5 bases at J; junction bases unmatched: 7. The V gene's germline CDR1 is SGDLS and CDR2 YYNGEE. This CDR3 has 15 residues. In DNA, the CDR3 is TGTGCCAGCAGCGTAGGTACAGGGGCTCGGTATGGCTACACCTTC. Its protein product is CASSVGTGARYGYTF.

In its sample, this clonotype was seen a few times. In DNA, the CDR3 is TGTGCCAGCAGGGCACAGGGGATACGAAACACCATATATTTT. Translating gives CASRAQGIRNTIYF. The chain joins TRBV12-3 or TRBV12-4 to TRBJ1-3, with 7 bases identical to TRBD1. The CDR3 sequence is 14 residues long. The ends lost 6 bases at V and 5 bases at J; junction bases unmatched: 7.

V usage is TRBV21-1 and J usage is TRBJ1-2; the table calls TRBD1, which could not be checked here. TRBV21-1 is given as a pseudogene. The CDR3 extends over 14 amino acids. CDR3 nucleotides: TGTGCCAGCAGCAACGGGCAGGGGGGCTATGGCTACACCTTC. It is translated as CASSNGQGGYGYTF.

This clonotype showed up many times. The junction shows a germline mismatch at one end, possibly a read error. V is TRBV5-6 and J is TRBJ1-1; D might be TRBD1 (5 bases). Germline V gene sequence: CDR1 SGHDT, CDR2 YYEEEE. This CDR3 comprises 14 residues. CDR3 sequence: CASSLAGRNTEAFF. The CDR3 coding sequence is TGTGCCAGCAGTTTGGCAGGGAGGAACACTGAAGCTTTCTTT.

A few counts support this clonotype. The chain combines TRBV5-1 with TRBJ2-3; 9 bases are a match to TRBD2. The germline V gene has CDR1 SGHRS and CDR2 YFSETQ. V was pared by 6 bases and J by 0 bases, with 5 bases of the junction left unmatched. The CDR3 runs to 15 residues. The CDR3 bases are TGCGCCAGCAAAGCGGGGGGTCCTAGCACAGATACGCAGTATTTT. Translated: CASKAGGPSTDTQYF.

This clonotype has more than one count but fewer than ten. This rearrangement joins TRBV29-1 to TRBJ2-1, with 9 nucleotides matching TRBD2. CDR3 size: 18 residues. V shed 4 bases, J shed 0 bases, and the junction held 13 bases outside the gene matches. CDR1 SQVTM and CDR2 ANQGSEA come from the germline V gene. In nucleotides, the CDR3 is TGCAGCGTTGCGGGGTTGGCGGGAGGGCCAAGCTCCTACAATGAGCAGTTCTTC. Protein sequence: CSVAGLAGGPSSYNEQFF.